This T cell receptor beta chain originates from a study of blood T cell repertoires in COVID-19. Across the study: PBMCs, B-cell-depleted T cells, or T cells were the source of the cDNA or gDNA that made up the material.

Per the original methods: Reference gene primer amplification in the assay estimated nucleated cell counts. Profiling relied on immunoSEQ multiplex PCR, and the TCRdb table lists in-frame clones only, not all of them. V, J and clone size reflect that table, while D and trimming were determined from the DNA. This table holds around 99,000 clones, over 65% found once. The specimen was peripheral blood. The sequence derives from a woman in her fifties or sixties with acute or convalescent COVID-19.

CDR3 residues: CVTRRGRAAEQYF. CDR3 DNA: TGTGTTACAAGGAGGGGGAGGGCCGCCGAGCAGTACTTC. The chain recombines TRBV10-3 with TRBJ2-7; D may be TRBD2 (7 bases). Germline V gives CDR1 ENHRY, CDR2 SYGVKD. The CDR3 consists of 13 residues.